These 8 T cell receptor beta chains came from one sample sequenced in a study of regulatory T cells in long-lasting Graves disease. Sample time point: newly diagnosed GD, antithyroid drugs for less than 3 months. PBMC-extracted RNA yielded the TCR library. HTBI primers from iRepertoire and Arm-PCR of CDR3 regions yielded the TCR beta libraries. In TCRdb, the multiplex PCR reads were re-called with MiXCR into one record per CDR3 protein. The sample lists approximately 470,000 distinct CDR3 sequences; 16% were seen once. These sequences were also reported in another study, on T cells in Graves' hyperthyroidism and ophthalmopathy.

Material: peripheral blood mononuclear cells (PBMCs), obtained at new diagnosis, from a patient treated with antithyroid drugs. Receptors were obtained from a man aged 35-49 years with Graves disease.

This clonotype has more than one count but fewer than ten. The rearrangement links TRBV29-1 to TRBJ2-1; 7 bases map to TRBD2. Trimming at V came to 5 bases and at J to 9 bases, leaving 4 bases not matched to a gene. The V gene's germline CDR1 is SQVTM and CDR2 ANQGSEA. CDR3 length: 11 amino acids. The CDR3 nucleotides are TGCAGCGTTAAGACGGGGGGTGAGCAGTTCTTC. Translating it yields CSVKTGGEQFF.

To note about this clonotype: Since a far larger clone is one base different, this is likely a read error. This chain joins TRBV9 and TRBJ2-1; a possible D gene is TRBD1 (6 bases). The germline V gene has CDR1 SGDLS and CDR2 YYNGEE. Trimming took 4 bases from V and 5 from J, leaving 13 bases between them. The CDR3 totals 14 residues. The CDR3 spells CASSPVGADNEQFF. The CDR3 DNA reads TGTGCCAGCAGCCCGGTGGGGGCGGACAATGAGCAGTTCTTC. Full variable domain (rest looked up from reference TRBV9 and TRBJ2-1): DSGVTQTPKHLITATGQRVTLRCSPRSGDLSVYWYQQSLDQGLQFLIQYYNGEERAKGNILERFSAQQFPDLHSELNLSSLELGDSALYFCASSPVGADNEQFFGPGTRLTVL.

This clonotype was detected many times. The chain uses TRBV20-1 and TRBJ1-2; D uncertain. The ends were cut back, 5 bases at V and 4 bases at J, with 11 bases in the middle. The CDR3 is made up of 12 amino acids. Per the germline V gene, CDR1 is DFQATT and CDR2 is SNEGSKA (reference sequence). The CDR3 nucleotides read TGCAGTGCTTCGACGGTTAGCTATGGCTACACCTTC. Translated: CSASTVSYGYTF.

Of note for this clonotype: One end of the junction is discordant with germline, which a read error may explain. The CDR3 DNA reads TGTGCTAGCAGCTTAGGGGGGCCCGTCAGTGGTGAGCAGTTCTTC. Amino acids: CASSLGGPVSGEQFF. The J gene is TRBJ2-1, the V gene TRBV7-7; D may be TRBD1 or TRBD2 (6 bases each). Germline V CDR1 and CDR2: SSHAT, FNYEAQ (reference sequence). The CDR3 runs to 15 residues.

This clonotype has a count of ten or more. The CDR3 DNA reads TGTGCCAGCAGCTTGGACCCAGGGGTTGGGACTGAAGCTTTCTTT. Translation: CASSLDPGVGTEAFF. The V call is TRBV5-5, the J call TRBJ1-1, with D possibly TRBD1 on 6 matching bases. CDR1 is SGHKS, CDR2 YYEKEE, per germline (reference sequence). V lost 0 bases, J lost 5 bases, and 14 bases lay in between. The CDR3 spans 15 residues.

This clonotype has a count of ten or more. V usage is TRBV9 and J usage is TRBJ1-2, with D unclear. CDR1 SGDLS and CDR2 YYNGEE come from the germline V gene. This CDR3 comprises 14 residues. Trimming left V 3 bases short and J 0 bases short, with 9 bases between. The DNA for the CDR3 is TGTGCCAGCAGCGCGAGGCTCTCTAACTATGGCTACACCTTC. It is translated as CASSARLSNYGYTF.

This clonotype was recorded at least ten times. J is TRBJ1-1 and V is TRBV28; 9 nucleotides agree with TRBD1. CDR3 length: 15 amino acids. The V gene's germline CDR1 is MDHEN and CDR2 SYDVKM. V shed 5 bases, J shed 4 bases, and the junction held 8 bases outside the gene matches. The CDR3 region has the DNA TGTGCCAGCAGTGTCCACAGGGGGCTGGGCACTGAAGCTTTCTTT. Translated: CASSVHRGLGTEAFF.

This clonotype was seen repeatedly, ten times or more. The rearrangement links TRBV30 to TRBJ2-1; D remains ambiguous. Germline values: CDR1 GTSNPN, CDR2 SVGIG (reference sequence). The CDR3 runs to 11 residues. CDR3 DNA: TGTGCACTTGGACGGTCCCAGGAACAGTTCTTC. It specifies CALGRSQEQFF.